This record concerns one T cell receptor beta chain sequence. At least ten counts were recorded for this clonotype. Its antigen is not yet known. Base qualities were left out, and no much larger clone turns up one base away. For sequencing, an Illumina HiSeq 1500 was employed. TCRdb's own reprocessing of the public reads used fastp at Q25 and MiXCR and kept productive beta chains. Rows are unified per CDR3 protein, each entry keeping the most common DNA and genes. The sample table holds 600,000 to 800,000 distinct CDR3 sequences, of which 20% to 25% were seen once. Clones ranked in the top ten supply around 8% of the sample. These data come from a study of T cell repertoires in cytomegalovirus infection (dated by TCRdb to between 2018 and 2021). About the full investigation: Donor HLA type was relevant to the analysis, as public TCR beta signatures indicated carriage of CMV infection together with the matching HLA type. Beyond this particular receptor, the publication reports: In the ex vivo response, HLA-C-restricted CMV-specific TCR beta clonotypes were dominant, and in two of eight donors the single most frequent clonotype came from this HLA-C-restricted group. Carriers of CMV infection plus the relevant HLA type were discriminated by the cumulative frequency of public TCR beta family members in the study cohort and in an independent roughly 370-donor cohort.

Taken from the germline V gene (reference sequence), the CDR1 and CDR2 loops are MNHNY and SVGAGI. The CDR3 numbers 16 residues from cysteine through phenylalanine. Only the CDR3 part of the read is kept: 48 bases, read in frame from the first base. V trim: 6 bases; J trim: 4 bases; unmatched bases: 4. The V gene is TRBV6-6 and the J gene is TRBJ2-2, with 14 junctional bases fitting TRBD2. What was sequenced was CD8+ T cells from PBMCs. The receptor comes from a human donor in good health (CMV status not recorded). Some clones in this sample may be carry-over from other donors' samples. The CDR3 reads as follows: CASSRTSGGTTGELFF. The DNA sequence is TGTGCCAGCAGCCGGACTAGCGGGGGGACCACCGGGGAGCTGTTTTTT.